These 32 T cell receptor beta chains originate from one sample sequenced in a study of neurological immune-mediated disorders. TCRdb used MiXCR to reprocess the 5' RACE reads, holding one entry per CDR3 protein. This sample has 55,000 to 85,000 distinct CDR3 sequences, with 2.5% to 4% found just once. The material sequenced was PBMCs. The receptors shown here come from a woman between 50 and 59 years old with multiple sclerosis.

This clonotype was picked up many times. The rearrangement joins TRBV27 to TRBJ2-3; possibly TRBD2 for D (6 bases). The germline CDR1 and CDR2 sequences are MNHEY and SMNVEV (reference sequence). V lost 5 bases and J 1 base, leaving 13 bases between the germline ends. The CDR3 runs 15 residues. The CDR3 coding sequence is TGTGCCAGCAGTGGAGGAGGGTTGGGCACAGATACGCAGTATTTT. Its translation: CASSGGGLGTDTQYF.

The table lists this clonotype with many counts. The chain couples TRBV20-1 to TRBJ2-7; either TRBD1 or TRBD2 may fit D (5 bases each). V was shortened by 3 bases and J by 3 bases, with 15 bases between the two germline ends. Germline V gives CDR1 DFQATT, CDR2 SNEGSKA (reference sequence). The CDR3 is 14 amino acids. CDR3 nucleotide sequence: TGCAGTGCTAGTACGGGACGCCTTCTCTACGAGCAGTACGTC. The encoded protein is CSASTGRLLYEQYV.

This clonotype showed up just a few times. This chain connects TRBV4-3 to TRBJ1-1; tentative D call: TRBD1 (6 bases). Trimming stripped 4 bases from V and 9 bases from J, with 18 bases between. The CDR3 loop spans 14 amino acids. The germline CDR1 and CDR2 sequences are LGHNA and YSLEER. The CDR3 coding sequence is TGCGCCAGCAGCCCCGGTGGGGGGCACCCGAAAGCTTTCTTT. Protein: CASSPGGGHPKAFF.

This clonotype was recorded many times. The J gene is TRBJ1-1, the V gene TRBV9; no reliable D call. Germline V gene data show CDR1 as SGDLS and CDR2 as YYNGEE. Trimming removed 0 bases from V and 3 bases from J, with 9 bases in between. The CDR3 spans 14 residues. CDR3 residues: CASSVGGPHTEAFF. CDR3 in DNA: TGTGCCAGCAGCGTAGGAGGGCCCCACACTGAAGCTTTCTTT.

This clonotype has ten or more counts. CDR3 bases: TGTGCCAGCAGTTTTTTGTTGCTGCCGGGGGAACACAATGAGCAGTTCTTC. As protein: CASSFLLLPGEHNEQFF. The chain combines TRBV12-3 or TRBV12-4 with TRBJ2-1; D possibly corresponds to TRBD2 (6 bases). V lost 3 bases and J 5 bases, leaving 20 bases between the germline ends. The CDR3 spans 17 residues.

This clonotype was observed a handful of times. CDR3 nucleotides: TGTGCCAGCAGCCAAGCAGATGGGCAGGGGGTCGGGGAGCTGTTTTTT. This encodes CASSQADGQGVGELFF. The chain has TRBV4-2 and TRBJ2-2, with TRBD1 identical over 7 bases. From germline, CDR1 is LGHNA and CDR2 YNFKEQ. This CDR3 contains 16 residues. J was trimmed by 7 bases and V by 1 base; bases with no gene match: 9.

In this sample, this clonotype turned up many times. The rearrangement links TRBV7-2 to TRBJ2-5, with TRBD2 matching over 8 bases. After removal of 5 bases from V and 9 bases from J, the junction contained 8 bases not matched to a gene. Germline CDR1 reads SGHTA; CDR2 reads FQGNSA. The CDR3 sequence is 13 residues long. The CDR3 here is CASSQTSGRAQYF. The CDR3 coding sequence is TGTGCCAGCAGCCAAACTAGCGGAAGGGCCCAGTACTTC. The full variable domain, completed using reference TRBV7-2 and TRBJ2-5, is GAGVSQSPSNKVTEKGKDVELRCDPISGHTALYWYRQSLGQGLEFLIYFQGNSAPDKSGLPSDRFSAERTGGSVSTLTIQRTQQEDSAVYLCASSQTSGRAQYFGPGTRLLVL.

In its sample, this clonotype was seen many times. The chain uses TRBV7-9 and TRBJ1-2; D is unclear. Germline V gives CDR1 SEHNR, CDR2 FQNEAQ (reference sequence). Trimming shortened V by 3 bases and J by 2 bases, and 19 bases separated the two germline ends. The CDR3 runs 17 residues. The chain's CDR3 is CASSFRTGRTSNYGYTF. The CDR3 DNA is TGTGCCAGCAGCTTCAGGACGGGCAGAACTTCGAACTATGGCTACACCTTC.

This clonotype was seen repeatedly, ten times or more. The V and J genes are TRBV7-2 and TRBJ1-5; D remains unclear. Germline V gene lookup returns CDR1 SGHTA and CDR2 FQGNSA. Trimming cost V 5 bases and J 5 bases, with 16 bases left between them. This CDR3 contains 15 residues. CDR3 sequence: CASSPIGVTYQPQHF. In DNA, the CDR3 is TGTGCCAGCAGCCCGATCGGTGTTACTTATCAGCCCCAGCATTTT.

This clonotype was observed at least ten times. The chain joins TRBV20-1 to TRBJ1-1; 10 bases fit TRBD1. CDR3 length equals 14 residues. Germline loops: CDR1 DFQATT, CDR2 SNEGSKA (reference sequence). Trimming took 8 bases from V and 7 from J; bases not matched to a gene: 13. The CDR3 reads CSTQTPGQGFEAFF. The CDR3 DNA follows: TGCAGTACCCAAACACCGGGACAGGGGTTTGAAGCTTTCTTT.

The sample holds many counts of this clonotype. This chain connects TRBV12-3 or TRBV12-4 to TRBJ2-2; TRBD2 matches 13 bases. The CDR3 is 15 amino acids. J lost 5 bases, V lost 6 bases, and 3 bases had no gene match. The CDR3 here is CASRSGLAGTGELFF. Here the CDR3 DNA reads TGTGCCAGCAGGTCGGGACTAGCGGGGACCGGGGAGCTGTTTTTT.

This clonotype was seen ten or more times. This chain joins TRBV7-2 and TRBJ2-2, with TRBD2 matching over 15 bases. The CDR3 consists of 19 residues. Germline V gene sequence: CDR1 SGHTA, CDR2 FQGNSA. The trim removed 3 bases at V and 5 bases at J, leaving 10 bases unmatched. The DNA of the CDR3 is TGTGCCAGCAGCTTCTCGAGGGGACTAGCGGGAGGTGGAACCGGGGAGCTGTTTTTT. Protein sequence: CASSFSRGLAGGGTGELFF.

This clonotype was recorded at least ten times. The chain joins TRBV5-1 to TRBJ2-3, with 10 bases matching TRBD2. The CDR3 totals 16 residues. J lost 5 bases, V lost 3 bases, and 9 bases had no gene match. Germline-derived CDR1 and CDR2 are SGHRS and YFSETQ. The CDR3 DNA reads as TGCGCCAGCAGCTCGGTCTCTAGCGGGAGTATAGATACGCAGTATTTT. The encoded protein is CASSSVSSGSIDTQYF.

The table lists this clonotype with many counts. The rearrangement uses TRBV5-1 and TRBJ2-1, with D possibly matching TRBD1 (6 bases). CDR1 is SGHRS and CDR2 is YFSETQ in the germline V gene. The V end lost 0 bases, the J end lost 4 bases, and 8 bases lay between the germline ends. The CDR3 totals 14 residues. The CDR3 bases are TGCGCCAGCAGCTTGGGGACAGCATACAATGAGCAGTTCTTC. This gives the protein CASSLGTAYNEQFF. Using reference TRBV5-1 and TRBJ2-1 for the parts outside the CDR3, the full variable domain is KAGVTQTPRYLIKTRGQQVTLSCSPISGHRSVSWYQQTPGQGLQFLFEYFSETQRNKGNFPGRFSGRQFSNSRSEMNVSTLELGDSALYLCASSLGTAYNEQFFGPGTRLTVL.

This clonotype has a count of ten or more. The genes are TRBV5-1 and TRBJ2-7, with D uncertain. Germline CDR1 reads SGHRS; CDR2 reads YFSETQ. The CDR3 is 13 residues long. V shed 1 base and J shed 4 bases, with 9 bases lying between them. The CDR3 DNA reads as TGCGCCAGCAGCTTGCCCCAGTCTTACGAGCAGTACGTC. Translation: CASSLPQSYEQYV.

This clonotype was observed many times. V gene TRBV18 combines with J gene TRBJ2-3; possible D gene TRBD2, 7 bases. The V end lost 3 bases, the J end lost 2 bases, and 15 bases lay between the germline ends. Per germline, CDR1 KGHSH and CDR2 LQKENI. This CDR3 region has 16 residues. CDR3 DNA: TGTGCCAGCTCACCTATAGGCGGGGGCACCACAGATACGCAGTATTTT. It specifies CASSPIGGGTTDTQYF. Full variable domain (outside the CDR3, taken from reference TRBV18 and TRBJ2-3): NAGVMQNPRHLVRRRGQEARLRCSPMKGHSHVYWYRQLPEEGLKFMVYLQKENIIDESGMPKERFSAEFPKEGPSILRIQQVVRGDSAAYFCASSPIGGGTTDTQYFGPGTRLTVL.

In this sample, this clonotype turned up many times. The CDR3 protein is CATDILGTEAFF. The DNA for the CDR3 is TGTGCCACCGATATCCTGGGCACTGAAGCTTTCTTT. This chain joins TRBV12-3 or TRBV12-4 and TRBJ1-1; D is ambiguous. Trimming removed 10 bases from V and 4 bases from J, with 13 bases in between. The CDR3 is 12 amino acids.

The sample holds many counts of this clonotype. V usage is TRBV5-5 and J usage is TRBJ2-5; D assignment may be TRBD1 or TRBD2 (5 bases each). Germline assignment: CDR1 SGHKS and CDR2 YYEKEE (reference sequence). Trimming pared 2 bases from V and 7 bases from J, leaving 12 bases between. The CDR3 covers 13 residues. The CDR3 sequence: CASSFPGRGTQYF. CDR3 DNA sequence: TGTGCCAGCAGCTTCCCGGGGCGAGGGACCCAGTACTTC.

This clonotype was detected ten times or more. The J gene is TRBJ2-1, the V gene TRBV6-1, with TRBD1 matching 7 bases. Germline loops: CDR1 MNHNS, CDR2 SASEGT. The CDR3 consists of 13 residues. Germline trimming cut 10 bases from V and 12 bases from J; bases unmatched to any gene: 15. This chain's CDR3 is CATPGQSFGGQFF. The DNA of the CDR3 is TGTGCCACCCCGGGACAGTCTTTTGGTGGGCAGTTCTTC.

This clonotype was seen repeatedly, ten times or more. The chain joins TRBV24-1 to TRBJ2-3; 11 bases align to TRBD2. Germline-derived CDR1 and CDR2 are KGHDR and SFDVKD. The CDR3 runs to 13 residues. The junction had 5 bases not matched to a gene; V was cut back by 12 bases and J by 4 bases. The CDR3 DNA sequence: TGTGCCTCGACTAGCGGGACAGCAGATACGCAGTATTTT. This gives the protein CASTSGTADTQYF.

This clonotype was found many times. The chain is built from TRBV7-9 and TRBJ1-1; TRBD1 aligns across 8 bases. Germline CDR1 SEHNR, CDR2 FQNEAQ (reference sequence). The CDR3 is 18 residues long. The V gene end was trimmed by 4 bases and the J gene end by 5 bases; junction bases not matched to a gene: 18. The CDR3 DNA is TGTGCCAGCAGCTACCCATACAAAGCCGACAGGGGAAGAACTGAAGCTTTCTTT. This encodes CASSYPYKADRGRTEAFF.

Many counts were recorded for this clonotype. The chain recombines TRBV7-9 with TRBJ1-6, with 8 bases that match TRBD1. Trimming removed 4 bases from V and 9 bases from J; junction bases left unmatched: 8. Germline assignment: CDR1 SEHNR and CDR2 FQNEAQ (reference sequence). The CDR3 has 15 amino acids. The CDR3 protein is CASSSQGARGSPLHF. The CDR3 nucleotides read TGTGCCAGCAGCTCCCAGGGGGCGCGCGGTTCACCCCTCCACTTT.

This clonotype occurred many times. The chain carries TRBV24-1 and TRBJ2-1; TRBD2 aligns across 11 bases. The CDR3 spans 13 residues. J was trimmed by 15 bases and V by 4 bases; bases with no gene match: 7. CDR1 is KGHDR, CDR2 SFDVKD, per germline. The CDR3 loop is CATSDPGLAGLFF. Here the CDR3 DNA reads TGTGCCACCAGTGACCCTGGACTAGCGGGCCTGTTCTTC.

This clonotype was recorded at least ten times. The chain carries TRBV3-1 and TRBJ1-6; D ambiguous. V dropped 4 bases and J dropped 6 bases, with 13 bases sitting between them. The CDR3 is 15 residues long. Germline assignment: CDR1 LGHDT and CDR2 YNNKEL (reference sequence). The CDR3, as DNA: TGTGCCAGCAGCCCCGGTCCCTCATTTAATTCACCCCTCCACTTT. Translated: CASSPGPSFNSPLHF.

There are many counts of this clonotype. The chain recombines TRBV20-1 with TRBJ2-2, with 9 bases matching TRBD2. V lost 3 bases to trimming and J lost 7 bases; unmatched junction nucleotides: 9. This CDR3 has 15 residues. Germline-derived CDR1 and CDR2 are DFQATT and SNEGSKA (reference sequence). CDR3 region: CSASWAGGPSGELFF. CDR3 nucleotides: TGCAGTGCTAGCTGGGCGGGAGGGCCGAGCGGGGAGCTGTTTTTT.

This clonotype was detected many times. The DNA of the CDR3 is TGCAGTGCTAGTCTAGCCCCCGGCTACGAGCAGTACTTC. This codes for CSASLAPGYEQYF. This sequence joins TRBV20-1 and TRBJ2-7; TRBD2 is a possible D gene (5 bases). V lost 3 bases to trimming and J lost 3 bases, with 12 bases between them. The germline V gene has CDR1 DFQATT and CDR2 SNEGSKA (reference sequence). The CDR3 is made up of 13 amino acids.

This clonotype was seen ten or more times. The V and J genes are TRBV29-1 and TRBJ2-1; tentatively, D is TRBD2 (6 bases). Trimming took 4 bases from V and 7 from J, leaving 11 bases between them. The CDR3 is 12 residues long. Germline assignment: CDR1 SQVTM and CDR2 ANQGSEA. The CDR3 DNA reads TGCAGCGTTGGGTCGGGGGTGAATGAGCAGTTCTTC. This encodes CSVGSGVNEQFF.

This clonotype was detected ten times or more. The chain employs TRBV18 and TRBJ2-7; 7 bases fit TRBD1. Germline CDR1 is KGHSH and CDR2 is LQKENI. V gave up 6 bases and J gave up 5 bases; unmatched junction bases: 16. The CDR3 totals 16 residues. The CDR3 DNA follows: TGTGCCAGCTCCCCCCCCCGGGACAGCCTAGGCCACGAGCAGTACTTC. This codes for CASSPPRDSLGHEQYF.

This clonotype occurred many times. The V gene is TRBV4-3, the J gene TRBJ2-3; D is unclear. CDR3 length equals 14 residues. Germline CDR1 reads LGHNA; CDR2 reads YSLEER. The V end lost 4 bases, the J end lost 0 bases, and 8 bases lay between the germline ends. CDR3 protein: CASSPQYSTDTQYF. The CDR3 bases are TGCGCCAGCAGCCCCCAGTATAGCACAGATACGCAGTATTTT.

This clonotype was counted ten times or more. J is TRBJ1-1 and V is TRBV12-3 or TRBV12-4; D gene uncertain. The CDR3 consists of 14 residues. V was shortened by 3 bases and J by 0 bases, with 8 bases between the two germline ends. CDR3 region: CASSFWELNTEAFF. In DNA form, the CDR3 reads TGTGCCAGCAGTTTTTGGGAATTGAACACTGAAGCTTTCTTT.

This clonotype was counted ten times or more. The J gene is TRBJ1-5, the V gene TRBV4-2; 7 bases fit TRBD1. CDR1 and CDR2 from the germline V gene are LGHNA and YNFKEQ. This CDR3 region has 15 residues. J gave up 7 bases and V 2 bases, and 8 bases lay outside the gene matches. The CDR3 here is CASSQTDRGRQPQHF. The DNA of the CDR3 is TGTGCCAGCAGCCAAACGGATAGGGGGCGGCAGCCCCAGCATTTT.

This clonotype has at least ten counts. The chain joins TRBV4-1 to TRBJ1-2; no definite D call. Germline-derived CDR1 and CDR2 are MGHRA and YSYEKL. The CDR3 is made up of 15 amino acids. The germline V and J ends were trimmed by 1 base and 0 bases, with 9 bases remaining between them. CDR3 amino acids: CASSQVGRTNYGYTF. DNA for the CDR3: TGCGCCAGCAGCCAAGTGGGCAGAACTAACTATGGCTACACCTTC.